This T cell receptor (beta chain) was sequenced during a study of blood T cells in healthy people across ages. Germline-derived CDR1 and CDR2 are DFQATT and SNEGSKA (reference sequence). V trimming: 6 bases; J trimming: 13 bases; junction bases outside the gene matches: 8. CDR3 size: 13 residues. The sample holds many counts of this clonotype. A sample-barcoded 5' primer and a J-beta primer mix were used in a second PCR of about 6 to 12 cycles. TCRdb re-called the 5' RACE reads with MiXCR, one entry per CDR3 protein. The table has 1.5 million to 2 million distinct CDR3 sequences, around 35% seen once.

The sample taken for sequencing was blood. The chain couples TRBV20-1 to TRBJ2-1; 14 positions agree with TRBD2. This TCR was sampled from a woman in her thirties in good health. Written as DNA, the CDR3 is TGCAGTGCCCCCTGGACTAGCGGGAGGTCCCAGTTCTTC. Translated, it gives CSAPWTSGRSQFF.